The rows below give T cell receptor beta chains drawn from one sample of a study of cytomegalovirus exposure and HLA in healthy donors. Clones were sequenced by immunoSEQ multiplex PCR, and TCRdb holds only the in-frame ones, with some missing. The sample shows about 150,000 clones, more than 75% of them seen only once. Sequenced: PBMCs. The receptors were gathered from a human donor in good health. Both conserved end residues are part of each CDR3. D genes are given only for firm matches. Size is omitted from some rows. Given values are once, few, many or a class for expanded clones.

abundance: few; v_gene: TRBV29-1; j_gene: TRBJ1-2; d_gene: TRBD1; CDR3nt: TGCAGCGTACGGGACAGAGACTTCAATGGCTACACCTTC; CDR3aa: CSVRDRDFNGYTF
abundance: -; v_gene: TRBV6-5; j_gene: TRBJ1-2; d_gene: -; CDR3nt: TGTGCCAGCAGCCGATCAGGGATTTATGGCTACACCTTC; CDR3aa: CASSRSGIYGYTF
abundance: few; v_gene: TRBV5-4; j_gene: TRBJ1-2; d_gene: TRBD1; CDR3nt: TGTGCCAGCAAACCGACAGGGGAGGGGTATGGCTACACCTTC; CDR3aa: CASKPTGEGYGYTF
abundance: -; v_gene: TRBV15; j_gene: TRBJ2-7; d_gene: TRBD1; CDR3nt: TGTGCCACCAGCGGAGGGACAGGCGAGCAGTACTTC; CDR3aa: CATSGGTGEQYF
abundance: -; v_gene: TRBV27; j_gene: TRBJ1-1; d_gene: TRBD1; CDR3nt: TGTGCCAGCAGTTTATTAAGCCCGGGGACAGGGAACACTGAAGCTTTCTTT; CDR3aa: CASSLLSPGTGNTEAFF
abundance: -; v_gene: TRBV30; j_gene: TRBJ2-1; d_gene: -; CDR3nt: TGTGCCTGGAGTCAACGGTACAGGGTTGAGCAGTTCTTC; CDR3aa: CAWSQRYRVEQFF
abundance: -; v_gene: TRBV20-1; j_gene: TRBJ2-3; d_gene: -; CDR3nt: TGCAGTGCACTGCTCACAGATACGCAGTATTTT; CDR3aa: CSALLTDTQYF
abundance: -; v_gene: TRBV6-5; j_gene: TRBJ1-1; d_gene: TRBD1; CDR3nt: TGTGCCAGCAGTTCGCGGACAGGGGAGGGTTTCTTT; CDR3aa: CASSSRTGEGFF
abundance: -; v_gene: TRBV19; j_gene: TRBJ1-1; d_gene: -; CDR3nt: TGTGCCAGTAGTATAGATCTTAACACTGAAGCTTTCTTT; CDR3aa: CASSIDLNTEAFF
abundance: -; v_gene: TRBV4-1; j_gene: TRBJ2-7; d_gene: -; CDR3nt: TGCGCCAGCAGCCAAGAGATAACAGCATACGAGCAGTACTTC; CDR3aa: CASSQEITAYEQYF
abundance: -; v_gene: TRBV5-6; j_gene: TRBJ1-3; d_gene: -; CDR3nt: TGTGCCAGCAGCTGGAGGCGACAGGTCTCTGGAAACACCATATATTTT; CDR3aa: CASSWRRQVSGNTIYF
abundance: -; v_gene: TRBV5-6; j_gene: TRBJ2-7; d_gene: TRBD1; CDR3nt: TGTGCCAGCAGCTTTAGAGGGACAGGGATCCACGAGCAGTACTTC; CDR3aa: CASSFRGTGIHEQYF
abundance: -; v_gene: TRBV9; j_gene: TRBJ2-7; d_gene: TRBD2; CDR3nt: TGTGCCAGCAGCCCCCAAGGGCGGGAGGCTCCCTACGAGCAGTACTTC; CDR3aa: CASSPQGREAPYEQYF
abundance: once; v_gene: TRBV11-2; j_gene: TRBJ1-4; d_gene: -; CDR3nt: TGTGCCAGCAGCCGTAGGGAGAGGAATGAAAAACTGTTTTTT; CDR3aa: CASSRRERNEKLFF
abundance: -; v_gene: TRBV2; j_gene: TRBJ1-5; d_gene: -; CDR3nt: TGTGCCAGCAGTGACCTAGACCCAGTGGCCCAGCATTTT; CDR3aa: CASSDLDPVAQHF
abundance: -; v_gene: TRBV4-1; j_gene: TRBJ2-2; d_gene: -; CDR3nt: TGCGCCAGCAGCCAAGTCGCGGAAGTTGGAACCGGGGAGCTGTTTTTT; CDR3aa: CASSQVAEVGTGELFF
abundance: -; v_gene: TRBV4-2; j_gene: TRBJ2-5; d_gene: TRBD2; CDR3nt: TGTGCCAGCAGCCGGACGAAGGGACTAGCGGGGGGAACCCAAGAGACCCAGTACTTC; CDR3aa: CASSRTKGLAGGTQETQYF
abundance: -; v_gene: TRBV6-5; j_gene: TRBJ2-1; d_gene: -; CDR3nt: TGTGCCAGCAGTTACGTCGTCTCCCTATCCTACAATGAGCAGTTCTTC; CDR3aa: CASSYVVSLSYNEQFF
abundance: once; v_gene: TRBV27; j_gene: TRBJ1-1; d_gene: TRBD1; CDR3nt: TGTGCCAGCAGTTTACGACAGGGAGACACTGAAGCTTTCTTT; CDR3aa: CASSLRQGDTEAFF
abundance: -; v_gene: TRBV5-1; j_gene: TRBJ1-2; d_gene: -; CDR3nt: TGCGCCAGCCACGCCCCAACAGACCTCTATGGCTACCCCTTC; CDR3aa: CASHAPTDLYGYPF
abundance: -; v_gene: TRBV25-1; j_gene: TRBJ1-1; d_gene: -; CDR3nt: TGTGCCAGCAGGCAAACGGGGGGAGCTTTCTTT; CDR3aa: CASRQTGGAFF
abundance: -; v_gene: TRBV19; j_gene: TRBJ2-1; d_gene: TRBD2; CDR3nt: TGTGCCAGTAGTGCCTCTAGCGGGGGCCTGCTCAATGAGCAGTTCTTC; CDR3aa: CASSASSGGLLNEQFF
abundance: -; v_gene: TRBV11-3; j_gene: TRBJ1-2; d_gene: TRBD1; CDR3nt: TGTGCCAGCAGCTGGGGGTCGGGACAGGGGAGATTTGGTTATGGCTACACCTTC; CDR3aa: CASSWGSGQGRFGYGYTF
abundance: -; v_gene: TRBV7-9; j_gene: TRBJ2-7; d_gene: TRBD2; CDR3nt: TGTGCCAGCAGTTTAGGTGGGGGAGGGAAGGCCTACGAGCAGTACTTC; CDR3aa: CASSLGGGGKAYEQYF
abundance: once; v_gene: TRBV4-1; j_gene: TRBJ1-4; d_gene: TRBD1; CDR3nt: TGCGCCAGCAGCCAAGGGGCGGACAGGAGAGAAAAACTGTTTTTT; CDR3aa: CASSQGADRREKLFF
abundance: -; v_gene: TRBV7-9; j_gene: TRBJ2-2; d_gene: -; CDR3nt: TGTGCCAGCAGCTCCGGTCGCGGGGAACGCGGGGAGCTGTTTTTT; CDR3aa: CASSSGRGERGELFF
abundance: -; v_gene: TRBV19; j_gene: TRBJ1-1; d_gene: -; CDR3nt: TGTGCCAGTAGTATAGGAGGCAGAAGTACTGAAGCTTTCTTT; CDR3aa: CASSIGGRSTEAFF
abundance: -; v_gene: TRBV7-9; j_gene: TRBJ1-1; d_gene: TRBD1; CDR3nt: TGTGCCAGCAGCTTAGACGCTTGGGGACAGGTGAACACTGAAGCTTTCTTT; CDR3aa: CASSLDAWGQVNTEAFF
abundance: -; v_gene: TRBV7-9; j_gene: TRBJ1-4; d_gene: -; CDR3nt: TGTGCCAGCAGCTCCGGGACACCGACAACTAATGAAAAACTGTTTTTT; CDR3aa: CASSSGTPTTNEKLFF
abundance: -; v_gene: TRBV28; j_gene: TRBJ2-7; d_gene: TRBD1; CDR3nt: TGTGCCAGCAGCCGGGGAACAGGGGGCGTTTACGAGCAGTACTTC; CDR3aa: CASSRGTGGVYEQYF
abundance: -; v_gene: TRBV28; j_gene: TRBJ2-7; d_gene: TRBD2; CDR3nt: TGTGCCAGCAGGGGTATAGCGGGGGGTGACGAGCAGTACTTC; CDR3aa: CASRGIAGGDEQYF
abundance: -; v_gene: TRBV15; j_gene: TRBJ2-7; d_gene: -; CDR3nt: TGTGCCACCAGCAGAGATCTCTACGAGCAGTACTTC; CDR3aa: CATSRDLYEQYF
abundance: -; v_gene: TRBV6-6; j_gene: TRBJ2-1; d_gene: TRBD2; CDR3nt: TGTGCCAGCAGTTGGGGCGGGAGCATGCCTAATGAGCAGTTCTTC; CDR3aa: CASSWGGSMPNEQFF
abundance: -; v_gene: TRBV7-9; j_gene: TRBJ2-1; d_gene: TRBD2; CDR3nt: TGTGCCAGCACCCGCGTGATAGCTAGCGGGCGTTACAATGAGCAGTTCTTC; CDR3aa: CASTRVIASGRYNEQFF
abundance: -; v_gene: TRBV10-3; j_gene: TRBJ2-3; d_gene: -; CDR3nt: TGTGCCATCAGTGGCCGGGACAACACAGATACGCAGTATTTT; CDR3aa: CAISGRDNTDTQYF
abundance: once; v_gene: TRBV2; j_gene: TRBJ2-3; d_gene: TRBD2; CDR3nt: TGTGCCAGCAGTGAAAGGGGGGTGATAGCGGGAGGGGCTCCAGATACGCAGTATTTT; CDR3aa: CASSERGVIAGGAPDTQYF
abundance: -; v_gene: TRBV19; j_gene: TRBJ1-1; d_gene: TRBD1; CDR3nt: TGTGCCAGTAGTTTGTTCGGGACAGGCCAAGCGGCAGCTTTCTTT; CDR3aa: CASSLFGTGQAAAFF
abundance: -; v_gene: TRBV29-1; j_gene: TRBJ2-5; d_gene: TRBD2; CDR3nt: TGCAGCGTCGCCCATGGGACTACCTCGGAGACCCAGTACTTC; CDR3aa: CSVAHGTTSETQYF
abundance: once; v_gene: TRBV5-1; j_gene: TRBJ2-2; d_gene: -; CDR3nt: TGCGCCAGCAGCTTGGCGGGTACCGGGGAGCTGTTTTTT; CDR3aa: CASSLAGTGELFF
abundance: -; v_gene: TRBV7-2; j_gene: TRBJ1-4; d_gene: TRBD1; CDR3nt: TGTGCCAGCAGCGCACGAACAGGGGGCCTTTTTGAAAAACTGTTTTTT; CDR3aa: CASSARTGGLFEKLFF
abundance: once; v_gene: TRBV5-8; j_gene: TRBJ2-7; d_gene: TRBD1; CDR3nt: TGTGCCAGCAGCTTCGGACAGGGAAGGGACGAGCAGTACTTC; CDR3aa: CASSFGQGRDEQYF
abundance: -; v_gene: TRBV11-3; j_gene: TRBJ2-1; d_gene: TRBD2; CDR3nt: TGTGCCAGCAGCCCCCAGCGGGGGGTAGCGGGCTACAATGAGCAGTTCTTC; CDR3aa: CASSPQRGVAGYNEQFF
abundance: -; v_gene: TRBV29-1; j_gene: TRBJ1-4; d_gene: -; CDR3nt: TGCAGCGTTGACGGAGGGCGCGGGGAAAAACTGTTTTTT; CDR3aa: CSVDGGRGEKLFF
abundance: -; v_gene: TRBV2; j_gene: TRBJ1-4; d_gene: TRBD1; CDR3nt: TGTGCCAGCAGTGAAGACAGGGGGTCTGAAAAACTGTTTTTT; CDR3aa: CASSEDRGSEKLFF
abundance: -; v_gene: TRBV13; j_gene: TRBJ1-2; d_gene: TRBD1; CDR3nt: TGTGCCAGCAGCTTAGGGGACAGGGGTGGCTACACCTTC; CDR3aa: CASSLGDRGGYTF
abundance: once; v_gene: TRBV5-1; j_gene: TRBJ2-1; d_gene: -; CDR3nt: TGCGCCAGCAGCTGGGGGACTTTGCAGGGTGAGCAGTTCTTC; CDR3aa: CASSWGTLQGEQFF
abundance: few; v_gene: TRBV29-1; j_gene: TRBJ2-3; d_gene: TRBD1; CDR3nt: TGCAGCGTTCGACAGGGGGGCACAGATACGCAGTATTTT; CDR3aa: CSVRQGGTDTQYF
abundance: -; v_gene: TRBV6-1; j_gene: TRBJ1-6; d_gene: -; CDR3nt: TGTGCCAGCAGTGGTTCGGGACCCCTCCACTTT; CDR3aa: CASSGSGPLHF
abundance: -; v_gene: TRBV19; j_gene: TRBJ1-5; d_gene: -; CDR3nt: TGTGCCAGTAGTATGACAGAGTATAGCAATCAGCCCCAGCATTTT; CDR3aa: CASSMTEYSNQPQHF
abundance: few; v_gene: TRBV5-1; j_gene: TRBJ2-7; d_gene: -; CDR3nt: TGCGCCAGCAGCTTTAGGACTGGAACCTACGAGCAGTACTTC; CDR3aa: CASSFRTGTYEQYF
abundance: -; v_gene: TRBV7-2; j_gene: TRBJ2-6; d_gene: TRBD2; CDR3nt: TGTGCCAGCAGCTCAGAGCGGCTAGCGGGAGGGGTTGGGGCCAACGTCCTGACTTTC; CDR3aa: CASSSERLAGGVGANVLTF
abundance: -; v_gene: TRBV27; j_gene: TRBJ2-1; d_gene: TRBD1; CDR3nt: TGTGCCAGCAGCATACAGGGGTACCCTTTAGGGAATGAGCAGTTCTTC; CDR3aa: CASSIQGYPLGNEQFF
abundance: few; v_gene: TRBV2; j_gene: TRBJ2-5; d_gene: TRBD1; CDR3nt: TGTGCCAGCAGTGAAAACAGGGGGCGTCAAGAGACCCAGTACTTC; CDR3aa: CASSENRGRQETQYF